Listed here are 28 T cell receptor beta chains from one sample, sequenced in a study of cytomegalovirus exposure and HLA in healthy donors. Libraries were prepared by immunoSEQ multiplex PCR; TCRdb keeps only in-frame clonotypes and omits some of them. This table has 280,000 or so clones, approximately 88% appearing once. Sequencing was performed on PBMCs. The receptors here all came from a woman aged 18-30 years in good health and CMV-seronegative.

In DNA, the CDR3 is TGTGCCAGCGTTAGCGGGAGGGCCAGATCCTACAATGAGCAGTTCTTC. This sequence encodes CASVSGRARSYNEQFF. The chain uses TRBV5-4 and TRBJ2-1; TRBD2 agrees at 11 bases. The CDR3 has 16 residues. After removal of 7 bases from V and 1 base from J, the junction contained 7 bases not matched to a gene. Germline V gives CDR1 SGHNT, CDR2 YYREEE (reference sequence).

A single count supports this clone. The rearrangement links TRBV2 to TRBJ2-7; 7 nucleotides match TRBD2. The CDR3 spans 14 residues. Germline assignment: CDR1 SNHLY and CDR2 FYNNEI. The ends lost 6 bases at V and 0 bases at J; junction bases unmatched: 5. The CDR3 loop is CASRGGTHSYEQYF. CDR3 bases: TGTGCCAGCAGGGGGGGGACTCACTCCTACGAGCAGTACTTC.

The gene calls are TRBV9 and TRBJ2-7, with D uncertain. The CDR3 extends over 14 amino acids. With 0 bases removed from V and 2 bases from J, the gap between germline ends came to 9 bases. In germline, CDR1 is SGDLS, CDR2 YYNGEE. CDR3 in DNA: TGTGCCAGCAGCGTAGGCGCCCAACCCTACGAGCAGTACTTC. Its translation: CASSVGAQPYEQYF. The variable domain in full, completed from reference TRBV9 and TRBJ2-7, reads DSGVTQTPKHLITATGQRVTLRCSPRSGDLSVYWYQQSLDQGLQFLIQYYNGEERAKGNILERFSAQQFPDLHSELNLSSLELGDSALYFCASSVGAQPYEQYFGPGTRLTVT.

The genes are TRBV6-5 and TRBJ1-5; D is ambiguous. The germline gives CDR1 MNHEY, CDR2 SVGAGI. The CDR3 is 14 amino acids. The V end was cut by 5 bases, the J end by 4 bases, with 12 bases between. The CDR3 sequence: CASSLAGSNQPQHF. CDR3 DNA sequence: TGTGCCAGCAGTCTCGCAGGCTCGAATCAGCCCCAGCATTTT.

V and J are TRBV28 and TRBJ1-5; 8 bases agree with TRBD1. Germline trimming cut 8 bases from V and 3 bases from J; bases unmatched to any gene: 3. This CDR3 is 13 amino acids long. Germline loops: CDR1 MDHEN, CDR2 SYDVKM. CDR3 in DNA: TGTGCCAGCCTCCAGGGGGCCAATCAGCCCCAGCATTTT. It codes for CASLQGANQPQHF.

V usage is TRBV13 and J usage is TRBJ2-5, with TRBD2 matching over 11 bases. The CDR3 runs to 16 residues. Germline loops: CDR1 PRHDT, CDR2 FYEKMQ (reference sequence). The V segment lost 3 bases and the J segment 5 bases; nucleotides outside the gene matches: 8. CDR3 in DNA: TGTGCCAGCAGCTTCCCCACTAGCGGGAGTCGGGAGACCCAGTACTTC. This sequence encodes CASSFPTSGSRETQYF.

The J gene is TRBJ2-1, the V gene TRBV27, with D possibly TRBD2 on 6 matching bases. V shed 11 bases and J shed 0 bases, with 17 bases lying between them. The CDR3 loop spans 15 amino acids. Germline V gene lookup returns CDR1 MNHEY and CDR2 SMNVEV (reference sequence). CDR3 residues: CAARAATSSYNEQFF. CDR3 coding DNA: TGTGCCGCCAGGGCTGCGACTAGCTCCTACAATGAGCAGTTCTTC.

V usage is TRBV5-4 and J usage is TRBJ2-7, with 8 bases lining up with TRBD2. In germline, CDR1 is SGHNT, CDR2 YYREEE (reference sequence). Trimming at V came to 0 bases and at J to 3 bases, leaving 8 bases not matched to a gene. The CDR3 sequence is 16 residues long. The CDR3 loop reads CASSLGGGRSSYEQYF. In DNA, the CDR3 is TGTGCCAGCAGCTTGGGGGGCGGGAGGTCCAGCTACGAGCAGTACTTC.

V usage is TRBV5-1 and J usage is TRBJ2-1, with TRBD2 matching over 16 bases. Germline V lookup: CDR1 SGHRS, CDR2 YFSETQ. The V gene end was trimmed by 4 bases and the J gene end by 7 bases; junction bases not matched to a gene: 8. This CDR3 is built from 17 residues. The CDR3 sequence: CASSPPGLAGGQNEQFF. The DNA of the CDR3 is TGCGCCAGCAGCCCTCCGGGACTAGCGGGAGGGCAAAATGAGCAGTTCTTC. Full variable domain (missing parts from reference TRBV5-1 and TRBJ2-1): KAGVTQTPRYLIKTRGQQVTLSCSPISGHRSVSWYQQTPGQGLQFLFEYFSETQRNKGNFPGRFSGRQFSNSRSEMNVSTLELGDSALYLCASSPPGLAGGQNEQFFGPGTRLTVL.

This chain connects TRBV9 to TRBJ2-4, with 9 positions matching TRBD1. Trimming removed 4 bases from V and 8 bases from J; junction bases left unmatched: 7. Germline V CDR1 and CDR2: SGDLS, YYNGEE. The CDR3 runs 14 residues. The CDR3: CASSPDRGWDIQYF. The CDR3 DNA follows: TGTGCCAGCAGCCCCGACAGGGGGTGGGACATTCAGTACTTC.

The chain links TRBV30 to TRBJ1-1, with D uncertain. CDR3 size: 12 residues. V lost 0 bases, J lost 8 bases, and 10 bases lay in between. Germline V gives CDR1 GTSNPN, CDR2 SVGIG (reference sequence). CDR3 in amino acids: CAWSVGGREAFF. CDR3 nucleotide sequence: TGTGCCTGGAGTGTAGGAGGGCGAGAAGCTTTCTTT. The full variable domain, rest sourced from reference TRBV30 and TRBJ1-1, is SQTIHQWPATLVQPVGSPLSLECTVEGTSNPNLYWYRQAAGRGLQLLFYSVGIGQISSEVPQNLSASRPQDRQFILSSKKLLLSDSGFYLCAWSVGGREAFFGQGTRLTVV.

The rearrangement links TRBV11-2 to TRBJ1-3; D not certain. The CDR3 consists of 13 residues. Germline loops: CDR1 SGHAT, CDR2 FQNNGV. Trimming pared 3 bases from V and 3 bases from J, leaving 6 bases between. Here the CDR3 reads CASSFEGGNTIYF. The CDR3 DNA follows: TGTGCCAGCAGCTTTGAGGGTGGAAACACCATATATTTT.

V is TRBV11-2 and J is TRBJ2-7; 7 nucleotides line up with TRBD1. The CDR3 extends over 18 amino acids. The ends lost 5 bases at V and 0 bases at J; junction bases unmatched: 16. Germline CDR1 and CDR2: SGHAT and FQNNGV. The CDR3, as DNA: TGTGCCAGCAGCCGTAAAAAGGGACAGCCGAAGGGCTCCTACGAGCAGTACTTC. Encoded protein: CASSRKKGQPKGSYEQYF.

The genes are TRBV27 and TRBJ1-3; D call uncertain. CDR3 length: 15 residues. CDR1 and CDR2 from the germline V gene are MNHEY and SMNVEV (reference sequence). V gave up 0 bases and J gave up 0 bases, with 6 bases separating them. This CDR3 is CASSLSSLSGNTIYF. The CDR3 DNA is TGTGCCAGCAGTTTATCTTCCCTCTCTGGAAACACCATATATTTT.

Comments on this clone: Other DNA variants within this sample encode the same CDR3. The CDR3 nucleotides read TGCGCCAGCAGCCCTACGGGGAATAATCAGCCCCAGCATTTT. This encodes CASSPTGNNQPQHF. V is TRBV5-1 and J is TRBJ1-5; D is unclear. CDR1 and CDR2 from the germline V gene are SGHRS and YFSETQ. The length of the CDR3 is 14 residues. Trimming removed 4 bases at V and 4 bases at J, with 12 bases between.

This CDR3 is CASSLRWTGALYEQYF. In DNA, the CDR3 is TGTGCCAGCAGTTTACGGTGGACAGGGGCCCTTTACGAGCAGTACTTC. The chain couples TRBV28 to TRBJ2-7, with 9 positions matching TRBD1. In germline, CDR1 is MDHEN, CDR2 SYDVKM. V dropped 2 bases and J dropped 4; count of bases not matched to a gene: 9. The CDR3 extends over 16 amino acids.

This sequence joins TRBV11-2 and TRBJ2-2; possibly TRBD2 for D (6 bases). The V end lost 3 bases, the J end lost 7 bases, and 15 bases lay between the germline ends. Germline V lookup: CDR1 SGHAT, CDR2 FQNNGV. This CDR3 has 15 residues. CDR3 in amino acids: CASSLGTLGGGELFF. CDR3 nucleotide sequence: TGTGCCAGCAGCTTGGGAACCCTCGGGGGCGGGGAGCTGTTTTTT.

The gene calls are TRBV27 and TRBJ2-1, with D possibly matching TRBD2 (5 bases). The CDR3 sequence is 13 residues long. CDR1 and CDR2 (germline): MNHEY, SMNVEV (reference sequence). The V end was cut by 10 bases, the J end by 2 bases, with 12 bases between. The CDR3: CATTDWPYNEQFF. Written as DNA, the CDR3 is TGTGCCACCACGGACTGGCCCTACAATGAGCAGTTCTTC.

The rearrangement uses TRBV4-3 and TRBJ2-3; TRBD2 matches 8 bases. The CDR3 has 18 residues. V trimming: 1 base; J trimming: 5 bases; junction bases outside the gene matches: 14. Per germline, CDR1 LGHNA and CDR2 YSLEER. CDR3 amino acids: CASSQVTRGAGGGDTQYF. The CDR3 DNA is TGCGCCAGCAGCCAAGTAACGCGGGGGGCGGGAGGTGGAGATACGCAGTATTTT.

This chain uses TRBV11-3 with TRBJ2-2, with 8 bases identical to TRBD1. Germline CDR1 SGHNT, CDR2 YENEEA. V shed 5 bases, J shed 2 bases, and the junction held 4 bases outside the gene matches. The CDR3 length is 15 residues. CDR3 residues: CASSKTGGNTGELFF. CDR3 coding DNA: TGTGCCAGCAGCAAAACAGGGGGAAACACCGGGGAGCTGTTTTTT.

This sequence joins TRBV9 and TRBJ2-3; the match to TRBD2 covers 8 bases. The CDR3 consists of 16 residues. V shed 0 bases, J shed 6 bases, and the junction held 9 bases outside the gene matches. Germline V gene sequence: CDR1 SGDLS, CDR2 YYNGEE. CDR3 protein: CASSVEGTRVGDTQYF. CDR3 nucleotide sequence: TGTGCCAGCAGCGTAGAAGGGACTAGAGTAGGGGATACGCAGTATTTT.

This chain links TRBV28 with TRBJ2-7; the match to TRBD1 covers 8 bases. The CDR3 extends over 19 amino acids. J lost 3 bases, V lost 5 bases, and 21 bases had no gene match. Germline lookup yields CDR1 MDHEN and CDR2 SYDVKM. The CDR3 reads CASSPPGQVFLLENYEQYF. The DNA of the CDR3 is TGTGCCAGCAGTCCCCCGGGACAGGTTTTTCTACTAGAAAACTACGAGCAGTACTTC. Drawing the rest from reference TRBV28 and TRBJ2-7, the complete variable domain is DVKVTQSSRYLVKRTGEKVFLECVQDMDHENMFWYRQDPGLGLRLIYFSYDVKMKEKGDIPEGYSVSREKKERFSLILESASTNQTSMYLCASSPPGQVFLLENYEQYFGPGTRLTVT.

The gene calls are TRBV27 and TRBJ2-1; TRBD2 matches at 7 bases. In germline, CDR1 is MNHEY, CDR2 SMNVEV (reference sequence). V dropped 2 bases and J dropped 6; count of bases not matched to a gene: 7. CDR3 length: 15 amino acids. The CDR3 spells CASSLAMAGVNEQFF. The CDR3 DNA follows: TGTGCCAGCAGTTTAGCGATGGCGGGAGTCAATGAGCAGTTCTTC.

The chain recombines TRBV6-6 with TRBJ2-1, with TRBD1 as a possible D gene (6 bases). CDR1 is MNHNY and CDR2 is SVGAGI in the germline V gene (reference sequence). The CDR3 sequence is 13 residues long. The V end lost 7 bases, the J end lost 8 bases, and 15 bases lay between the germline ends. CDR3 DNA sequence: TGTGCCAGCAAGACAGGAAGATTCGATGAGCAGTTCTTC. This gives the protein CASKTGRFDEQFF.

Only one count was recorded for this clone. The V and J genes are TRBV5-1 and TRBJ2-5; 9 bases map to TRBD2. CDR1 is SGHRS and CDR2 is YFSETQ in the germline V gene. Trimming at V came to 3 bases and at J to 5 bases, leaving 8 bases not matched to a gene. The CDR3 is made up of 15 amino acids. CDR3 loop: CASSYSGSGGETQYF. Written as DNA, the CDR3 is TGCGCCAGCAGCTATAGCGGGAGTGGAGGGGAGACCCAGTACTTC.

The chain is built from TRBV6-5 and TRBJ1-2; D not certain. There are 14 residues in the CDR3. Germline V lookup: CDR1 MNHEY, CDR2 SVGAGI. V lost 6 bases, J lost 6 bases, and 17 bases lay in between. CDR3 bases: TGTGCCAGCAGGGAGATCCCGACGGCCCATGGCTACACCTTC. It specifies CASREIPTAHGYTF.

V gene TRBV5-1 combines with J gene TRBJ1-4, with a possible D match to TRBD1 (5 bases). The V and J ends lost 2 bases and 4 bases respectively, with 18 bases between them. The CDR3 has 17 amino acids. Germline V gene lookup returns CDR1 SGHRS and CDR2 YFSETQ. The CDR3 DNA reads as TGCGCCAGCAGCTTTTATCCGCCGGGGGAAGGTAATGAAAAACTGTTTTTT. Residues: CASSFYPPGEGNEKLFF.

The chain carries TRBV19 and TRBJ2-7, with TRBD1 identical over 7 bases. Trimming took 4 bases from V and 2 from J; bases not matched to a gene: 8. Germline CDR1 reads LNHDA; CDR2 reads SQIVND (reference sequence). The CDR3 contains 15 residues. CDR3 amino acids: CASSTPGQRPYEQYF. The CDR3 DNA is TGTGCCAGTAGTACACCGGGACAGAGGCCCTACGAGCAGTACTTC.